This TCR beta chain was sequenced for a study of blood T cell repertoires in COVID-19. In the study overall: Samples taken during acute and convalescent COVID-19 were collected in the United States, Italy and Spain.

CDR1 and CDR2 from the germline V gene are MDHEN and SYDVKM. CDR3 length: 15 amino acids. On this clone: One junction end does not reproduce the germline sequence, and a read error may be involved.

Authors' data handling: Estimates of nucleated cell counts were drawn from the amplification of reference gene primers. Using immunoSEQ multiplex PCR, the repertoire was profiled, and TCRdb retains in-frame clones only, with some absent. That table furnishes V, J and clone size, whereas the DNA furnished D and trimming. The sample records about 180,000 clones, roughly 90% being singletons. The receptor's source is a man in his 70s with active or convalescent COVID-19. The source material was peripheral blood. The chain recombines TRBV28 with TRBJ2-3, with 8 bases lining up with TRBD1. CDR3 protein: CASSYMYEGTGTQYF. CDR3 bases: TGTGCCAGCAGCTATATGTACGAAGGGACAGGTACGCAGTATTTT. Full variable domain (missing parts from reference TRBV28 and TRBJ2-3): DVKVTQSSRYLVKRTGEKVFLECVQDMDHENMFWYRQDPGLGLRLIYFSYDVKMKEKGDIPEGYSVSREKKERFSLILESASTNQTSMYLCASSYMYEGTGTQYFGPGTRLTVL.